One and the same sample provided the 27 T cell receptor beta chains below, sequenced in a study of T cell responses to AZD1222 COVID-19 vaccine. Data came from immunoSEQ multiplex PCR; TCRdb stores just in-frame clones and leaves some out. The sample consists of about 120,000 clones, about 89% of them appearing once. The material sequenced was peripheral blood, taken on day 0 of AZD1222 vaccination. Receptors were obtained from an adult in good health.

In its sample, this clone was seen once. The chain links TRBV12-3 or TRBV12-4 to TRBJ1-1; no firm D call. This CDR3 comprises 12 residues. Trimming took off 4 bases at V and 3 bases at J, with 6 bases between the two ends. The CDR3 DNA sequence: TGTGCCAGCAGTTATTTTCACACTGAAGCTTTCTTT. Amino acid sequence: CASSYFHTEAFF.

The gene calls are TRBV5-1 and TRBJ1-3; 7 positions agree with TRBD1. The germline V gene encodes CDR1 SGHRS and CDR2 YFSETQ. The V gene end was trimmed by 5 bases and the J gene end by 0 bases; junction bases not matched to a gene: 8. The CDR3 covers 16 residues. The chain's CDR3 is CASRKGTASSGNTIYF. CDR3 in DNA: TGCGCCAGCAGAAAAGGGACAGCCAGCTCTGGAAACACCATATATTTT.

The rearrangement links TRBV29-1 to TRBJ1-2; no definite D call. Germline-derived CDR1 and CDR2 are SQVTM and ANQGSEA. CDR3 size: 14 residues. V shed 0 bases and J shed 4 bases, with 12 bases lying between them. The CDR3 DNA is TGCAGCGTTGAAGAAGGTGGGCGCGCCTATGGCTACACCTTC. Protein product: CSVEEGGRAYGYTF.

This rearrangement joins TRBV7-8 to TRBJ2-7; 14 bases agree with TRBD2. Unmatched junction bases numbered 7, after V lost 4 bases and J lost 2 bases. The CDR3 covers 17 residues. Germline V gene lookup returns CDR1 SGHVS and CDR2 FQNEAQ. For the CDR3, the DNA is TGTGCCAGCAGCTCTCCGGGACTAGCGGGGGCGCCCTACGAGCAGTACTTC. It codes for CASSSPGLAGAPYEQYF.

The chain links TRBV9 to TRBJ1-3; D is uncertain. The length of the CDR3 is 15 residues. The germline V gene has CDR1 SGDLS and CDR2 YYNGEE. Trimming shortened V by 0 bases and J by 0 bases, and 7 bases separated the two germline ends. The CDR3 DNA reads as TGTGCCAGCAGCGTAGAAGGGTTCTCTGGAAACACCATATATTTT. This codes for CASSVEGFSGNTIYF.

The rearrangement links TRBV5-1 to TRBJ2-5, with TRBD2 as a possible D gene (6 bases). Deletions cut 4 bases from V and 4 bases from J, with 11 bases between. In germline, CDR1 is SGHRS, CDR2 YFSETQ. CDR3 length: 13 residues. This CDR3 reads CASSHRGLETQYF. As DNA, the CDR3 is TGCGCCAGCAGCCACCGGGGGTTAGAGACCCAGTACTTC. The full variable domain, its missing parts supplied by reference TRBV5-1 and TRBJ2-5, is KAGVTQTPRYLIKTRGQQVTLSCSPISGHRSVSWYQQTPGQGLQFLFEYFSETQRNKGNFPGRFSGRQFSNSRSEMNVSTLELGDSALYLCASSHRGLETQYFGPGTRLLVL.

The chain links TRBV6-2 or TRBV6-3 to TRBJ1-1; D may be TRBD1 (6 bases). The V end was cut by 4 bases, the J end by 2 bases, with 20 bases between. In germline, CDR1 is MNHEY, CDR2 SVGEGT. This CDR3 region has 17 residues. In DNA, the CDR3 is TGTGCCAGCAGTTTTTCGGTCATCCGACAGGCCAACACTGAAGCTTTCTTT. Protein product: CASSFSVIRQANTEAFF.

This clone was counted a single time. This chain joins TRBV29-1 and TRBJ2-1; 12 bases agree with TRBD1. V trimming: 6 bases; J trimming: 9 bases; junction bases outside the gene matches: 6. There are 13 residues in the CDR3. Germline CDR1 is SQVTM and CDR2 is ANQGSEA. CDR3 sequence reads: CSVGQGAAGEQFF. CDR3 DNA: TGCAGCGTGGGACAGGGGGCGGCGGGTGAGCAGTTCTTC.

The chain couples TRBV19 to TRBJ1-5, with D hard to call. CDR1 and CDR2 from the germline V gene are LNHDA and SQIVND (reference sequence). V was cut by 1 base and J by 0 bases, with 7 bases left in between. The CDR3 runs 15 residues. The DNA of the CDR3 is TGTGCCAGTAGTATAGTTGGGGATAGCAATCAGCCCCAGCATTTT. Translation: CASSIVGDSNQPQHF.

This rearrangement joins TRBV28 to TRBJ2-1, with 11 bases identical to TRBD2. This CDR3 has 14 residues. Unmatched junction bases numbered 3, after V lost 5 bases and J lost 6 bases. From germline, CDR1 is MDHEN and CDR2 SYDVKM. The CDR3 region has the DNA TGTGCCAGCAGTCCCGGGACTAGCGGCAATGAGCAGTTCTTC. It encodes CASSPGTSGNEQFF.

The chain employs TRBV6-2 or TRBV6-3 and TRBJ2-4, with D possibly being TRBD2 (7 bases). V was cut by 6 bases and J by 6 bases, with 15 bases left in between. Germline V CDR1 and CDR2: MNHEY, SVGEGT. The CDR3 runs to 14 residues. The CDR3 loop reads CASSPGGRGNIQYF. CDR3 nucleotide sequence: TGTGCCAGCAGCCCCGGGGGGCGGGGAAACATTCAGTACTTC.

The V call is TRBV4-1, the J call TRBJ1-5, with D maybe TRBD1 (5 bases). There are 15 residues in the CDR3. Trimming pared 2 bases from V and 2 bases from J, leaving 10 bases between. CDR1 MGHRA and CDR2 YSYEKL come from the germline V gene. The CDR3 sequence: CASSQNQGRNQPQHF. As DNA, the CDR3 is TGCGCCAGCAGCCAAAACCAGGGTCGCAATCAGCCCCAGCATTTT.

This chain connects TRBV4-1 to TRBJ1-1; 8 bases are a match to TRBD1. The trim removed 0 bases at V and 5 bases at J, leaving 5 bases unmatched. The CDR3 sequence is 15 residues long. Looked up from germline, CDR1 is MGHRA and CDR2 is YSYEKL. The CDR3 DNA reads as TGCGCCAGCAGCCAAGAGGACAGGGAGGGAACTGAAGCTTTCTTT. It codes for CASSQEDREGTEAFF.

About this clone: Other nucleotide sequences from this sample produce the same CDR3. The genes are TRBV6-5 and TRBJ1-5; 7 bases are shared with TRBD1. There are 13 residues in the CDR3. From germline, CDR1 is MNHEY and CDR2 SVGAGI. V lost 5 bases and J lost 3; bases outside the gene matches: 1. The CDR3 loop reads CASSQGVNQPQHF. The CDR3 DNA is TGTGCCAGCAGTCAGGGGGTCAATCAGCCCCAGCATTTT.

V gene TRBV5-4 combines with J gene TRBJ1-6; a possible D gene is TRBD1 (5 bases). V lost 4 bases to trimming and J lost 4 bases, with 12 bases between them. Germline CDR1 is SGHNT and CDR2 is YYREEE (reference sequence). The CDR3 has 15 amino acids. The CDR3 region has the DNA TGTGCCAGCAGCACCCGGGACCGATATAATTCACCCCTCCACTTT. This translates into CASSTRDRYNSPLHF.

This clone was detected once. V and J are TRBV24-1 and TRBJ2-1; D remains unclear. Trimming took 3 bases from V and 2 from J, leaving 7 bases between them. The CDR3 extends over 14 amino acids. CDR1 KGHDR and CDR2 SFDVKD come from the germline V gene. In nucleotides, the CDR3 is TGTGCCACCAGTGATGACGGAGCCTACAATGAGCAGTTCTTC. It translates to CATSDDGAYNEQFF.

V is TRBV5-4 and J is TRBJ2-7, with D hard to call. Trimming removed 10 bases from V and 0 bases from J, with 14 bases in between. CDR1 SGHNT and CDR2 YYREEE come from the germline V gene (reference sequence). The CDR3 runs 13 residues. DNA for the CDR3: TGTGCCCACCACCCCAAGGGCTCCTACGAGCAGTACTTC. The encoded protein is CAHHPKGSYEQYF.

The chain employs TRBV18 and TRBJ2-1; unclear D gene. Trimming left V 1 base short and J 4 bases short, with 14 bases between. CDR1 and CDR2 from the germline V gene are KGHSH and LQKENI. This CDR3 contains 16 residues. The CDR3 DNA reads as TGTGCCAGCTCACCACTGCCCGCGACCCTTTACAATGAGCAGTTCTTC. Translated, it gives CASSPLPATLYNEQFF. The full variable domain, completed using reference TRBV18 and TRBJ2-1, is NAGVMQNPRHLVRRRGQEARLRCSPMKGHSHVYWYRQLPEEGLKFMVYLQKENIIDESGMPKERFSAEFPKEGPSILRIQQVVRGDSAAYFCASSPLPATLYNEQFFGPGTRLTVL.

The chain recombines TRBV12-5 with TRBJ2-5, with 9 bases matching TRBD2. The CDR3 loop spans 14 amino acids. J was trimmed by 0 bases and V by 8 bases; bases with no gene match: 4. Germline V gene lookup returns CDR1 LGHNT and CDR2 FRNRAP. The CDR3 DNA reads TGTGCTAGTAAGAGCGGGGGGTACCAAGAGACCCAGTACTTC. Translated: CASKSGGYQETQYF. Together with reference TRBV12-5 and TRBJ2-5, the CDR3 gives the full variable domain: DARVTQTPRHKVTEMGQEVTMRCQPILGHNTVFWYRQTMMQGLELLAYFRNRAPLDDSGMPKDRFSAEMPDATLATLKIQPSEPRDSAVYFCASKSGGYQETQYFGPGTRLLVL.

The genes are TRBV6-2 or TRBV6-3 and TRBJ1-2; a weak D match, TRBD1 (6 bases). The germline V gene has CDR1 MNHEY and CDR2 SVGEGT. Deletions cut 4 bases from V and 1 base from J, with 13 bases between. The CDR3 has 15 amino acids. The CDR3 nucleotides read TGTGCCAGCAGTTCTCCGGGACATCTTAACTATGGCTACACCTTC. It specifies CASSSPGHLNYGYTF.

There are a few counts of this clone. The junction departs from the called germline gene at one end, perhaps through a read error. This chain's CDR3 is CASTPSLQGINEELFF. The DNA of the CDR3 is TGTGCCAGTACCCCCAGCCTACAGGGCATTAATGAAGAACTGTTTTTT. The gene calls are TRBV19 and TRBJ1-4; the D gene is possibly TRBD1 (6 bases). The CDR3 runs 16 residues. Germline-derived CDR1 and CDR2 are LNHDA and SQIVND (reference sequence). Together with reference TRBV19 and TRBJ1-4, the CDR3 gives the full variable domain: DGGITQSPKYLFRKEGQNVTLSCEQNLNHDAMYWYRQDPGQGLRLIYYSQIVNDFQKGDIAEGYSVSREKKESFPLTVTSAQKNPTAFYLCASTPSLQGINEELFFGSGTQLSVL.

The rearrangement uses TRBV7-8 and TRBJ2-5, with 13 bases identical to TRBD2. J lost 8 bases, V lost 3 bases, and 9 bases had no gene match. Germline V gives CDR1 SGHVS, CDR2 FQNEAQ. The CDR3 has 16 amino acids. This CDR3 is CASSFLTSGGRGTQYF. For the CDR3, the DNA is TGTGCCAGCAGCTTCCTGACTAGCGGGGGGAGGGGAACCCAGTACTTC.

This chain joins TRBV6-5 and TRBJ2-7, with D perhaps matching TRBD2 (6 bases). Germline V gives CDR1 MNHEY, CDR2 SVGAGI. This CDR3 is 13 amino acids long. The V and J ends lost 5 bases and 3 bases respectively, with 11 bases between them. For the CDR3, the DNA is TGTGCCAGCAGTCTCCAGGGAGGCTACGAGCAGTACTTC. Encoded protein: CASSLQGGYEQYF.

The chain is built from TRBV11-2 and TRBJ1-6; no definite D call. CDR1 SGHAT and CDR2 FQNNGV come from the germline V gene. Trimming shortened V by 0 bases and J by 10 bases, and 10 bases separated the two germline ends. This CDR3 is 14 amino acids long. The CDR3 is CASSLDRSSSPLHF. CDR3 DNA: TGTGCCAGCAGCTTAGACAGGAGTTCCTCACCCCTCCACTTT.

This chain connects TRBV7-3 to TRBJ1-1; 7 bases line up with TRBD1. CDR3 length equals 13 residues. With V trimmed by 2 bases and J by 11 bases, 8 bases remained unmatched. Germline V gene sequence: CDR1 SGHTA, CDR2 FQGTGA. CDR3: CASSLDRESMAFF. In nucleotides, the CDR3 is TGTGCCAGCAGCTTAGACAGGGAATCGATGGCTTTCTTT.

The V call is TRBV3-1 (or the pseudogene TRBV3-2), the J call TRBJ1-5; D is ambiguous. CDR1 is LGHDT and CDR2 is YNNKEL in the germline V gene (reference sequence). V lost 0 bases and J 6 bases, leaving 9 bases between the germline ends. This CDR3 comprises 14 residues. In DNA, the CDR3 is TGTGCCAGCAGCCAAGACAGCGCTATTCAGCCCCAGCATTTT. Encoded protein: CASSQDSAIQPQHF.

This chain joins TRBV20-1 and TRBJ2-1; D uncertain. V was trimmed by 5 bases and J by 10 bases, leaving 12 bases between them. The germline V gene encodes CDR1 DFQATT and CDR2 SNEGSKA (reference sequence). The CDR3 extends over 11 amino acids. The CDR3, as DNA: TGCAGTGCTTTCGCTAACCCGGAGCAGTTCTTC. Translation gives CSAFANPEQFF.